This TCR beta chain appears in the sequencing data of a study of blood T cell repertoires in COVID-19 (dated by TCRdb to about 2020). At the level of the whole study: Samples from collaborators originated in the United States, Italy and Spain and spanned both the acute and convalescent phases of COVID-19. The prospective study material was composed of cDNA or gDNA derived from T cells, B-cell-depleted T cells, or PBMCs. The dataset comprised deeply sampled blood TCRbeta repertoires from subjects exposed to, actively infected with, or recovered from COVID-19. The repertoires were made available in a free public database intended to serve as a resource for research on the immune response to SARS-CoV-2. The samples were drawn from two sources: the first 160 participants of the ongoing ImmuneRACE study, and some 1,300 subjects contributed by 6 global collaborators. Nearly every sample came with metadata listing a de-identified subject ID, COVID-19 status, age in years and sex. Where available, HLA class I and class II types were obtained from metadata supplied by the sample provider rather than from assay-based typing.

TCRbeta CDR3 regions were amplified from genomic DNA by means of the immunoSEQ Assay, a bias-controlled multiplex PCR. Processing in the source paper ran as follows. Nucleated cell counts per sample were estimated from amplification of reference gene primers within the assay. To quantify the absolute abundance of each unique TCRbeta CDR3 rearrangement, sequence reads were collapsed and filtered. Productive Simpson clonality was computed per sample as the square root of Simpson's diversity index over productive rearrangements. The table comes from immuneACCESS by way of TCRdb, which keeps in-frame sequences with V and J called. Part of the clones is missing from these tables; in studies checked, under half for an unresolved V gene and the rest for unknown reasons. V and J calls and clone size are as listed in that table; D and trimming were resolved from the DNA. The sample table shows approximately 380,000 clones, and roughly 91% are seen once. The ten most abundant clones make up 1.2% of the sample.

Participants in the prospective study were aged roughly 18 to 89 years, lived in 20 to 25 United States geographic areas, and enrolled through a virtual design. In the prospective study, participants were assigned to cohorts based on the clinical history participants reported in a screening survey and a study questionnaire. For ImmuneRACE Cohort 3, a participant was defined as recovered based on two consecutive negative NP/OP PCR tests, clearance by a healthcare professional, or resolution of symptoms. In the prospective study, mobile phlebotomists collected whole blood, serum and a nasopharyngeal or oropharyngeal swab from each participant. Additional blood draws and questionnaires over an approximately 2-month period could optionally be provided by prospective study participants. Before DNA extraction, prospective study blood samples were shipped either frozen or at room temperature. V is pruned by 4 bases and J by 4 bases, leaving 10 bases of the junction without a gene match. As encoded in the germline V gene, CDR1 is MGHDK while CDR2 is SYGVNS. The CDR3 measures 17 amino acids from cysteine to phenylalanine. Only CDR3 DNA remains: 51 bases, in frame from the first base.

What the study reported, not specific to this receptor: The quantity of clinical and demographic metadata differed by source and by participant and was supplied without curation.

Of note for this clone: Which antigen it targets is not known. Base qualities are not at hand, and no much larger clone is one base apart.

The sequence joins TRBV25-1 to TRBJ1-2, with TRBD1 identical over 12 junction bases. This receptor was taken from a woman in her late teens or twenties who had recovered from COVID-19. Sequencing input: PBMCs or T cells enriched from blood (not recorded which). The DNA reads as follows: TGTGCCAGCAGTGCGCCGGGACAGGGGGCGGTAGGCTATGGCTACACCTTC. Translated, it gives CASSAPGQGAVGYGYTF.